This TCR beta chain was found in a study of response to subunit inactivated influenza vaccine. Findings and limits, study-wide: Few new T cells, the authors suggested, are recruited by each seasonal influenza vaccination.

This CDR3 has 14 residues. Trimming at V came to 6 bases and at J to 4 bases, leaving 8 bases not matched to a gene. Per the germline V gene, CDR1 is DFQATT and CDR2 is SNEGSKA (reference sequence). TCRdb used MiXCR to reprocess the RT-PCR reads, holding one entry per CDR3 protein. The data contain about 480,000 distinct CDR3 sequences, 11% of them singletons. As to this clonotype: The antigen remains undetermined.

The sequence was collected from a man in his forties or fifties who received an inactivated influenza vaccine. The V gene is TRBV20-1, the J gene TRBJ2-7; 11 bases line up with TRBD2. The material was PBMCs from blood, obtained 40 to 50 days after vaccination. The CDR3 DNA reads as TGCAGTGCAAATCGACTAGCGGGAAAGTACGAGCAGTACTTC. Its translation: CSANRLAGKYEQYF.